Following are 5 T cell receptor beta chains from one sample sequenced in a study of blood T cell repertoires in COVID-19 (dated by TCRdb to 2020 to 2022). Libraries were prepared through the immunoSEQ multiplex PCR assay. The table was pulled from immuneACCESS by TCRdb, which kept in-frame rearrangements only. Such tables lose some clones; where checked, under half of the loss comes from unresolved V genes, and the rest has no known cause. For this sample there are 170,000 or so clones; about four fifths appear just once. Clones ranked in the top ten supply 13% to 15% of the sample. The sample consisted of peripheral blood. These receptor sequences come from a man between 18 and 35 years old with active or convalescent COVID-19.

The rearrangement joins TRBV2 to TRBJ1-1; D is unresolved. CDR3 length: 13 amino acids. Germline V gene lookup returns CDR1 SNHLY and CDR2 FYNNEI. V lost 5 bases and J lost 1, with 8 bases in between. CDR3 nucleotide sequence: TGTGCCAGCAGTTCCCTCCCGAACACTGAAGCTTTCTTT. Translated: CASSSLPNTEAFF.

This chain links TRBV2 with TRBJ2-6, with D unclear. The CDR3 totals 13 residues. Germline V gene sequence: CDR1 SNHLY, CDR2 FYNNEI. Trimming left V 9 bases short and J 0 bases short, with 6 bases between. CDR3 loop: CARKSSGANVLTF. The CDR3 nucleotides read TGTGCCAGAAAGAGCTCTGGGGCCAACGTCCTGACTTTC. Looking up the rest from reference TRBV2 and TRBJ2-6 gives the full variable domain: EPEVTQTPSHQVTQMGQEVILRCVPISNHLYFYWYRQILGQKVEFLVSFYNNEISEKSEIFDDQFSVERPDGSNFTLKIRSTKLEDSAMYFCARKSSGANVLTFGAGSRLTVL.

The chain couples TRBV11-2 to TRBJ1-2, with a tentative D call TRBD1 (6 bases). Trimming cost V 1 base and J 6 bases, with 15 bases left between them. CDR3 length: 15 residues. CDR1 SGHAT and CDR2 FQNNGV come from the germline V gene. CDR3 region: CASSLVEGTGHGYTF. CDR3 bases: TGTGCCAGCAGCTTAGTAGAAGGAACAGGGCATGGCTACACCTTC.

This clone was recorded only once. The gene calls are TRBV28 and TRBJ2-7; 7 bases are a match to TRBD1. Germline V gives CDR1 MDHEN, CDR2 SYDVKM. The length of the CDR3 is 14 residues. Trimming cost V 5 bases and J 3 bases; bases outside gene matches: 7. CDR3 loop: CASSPPGQSYEQYF. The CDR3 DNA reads TGTGCCAGCAGTCCGCCGGGACAGAGCTACGAGCAGTACTTC. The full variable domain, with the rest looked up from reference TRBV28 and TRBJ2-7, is DVKVTQSSRYLVKRTGEKVFLECVQDMDHENMFWYRQDPGLGLRLIYFSYDVKMKEKGDIPEGYSVSREKKERFSLILESASTNQTSMYLCASSPPGQSYEQYFGPGTRLTVT.

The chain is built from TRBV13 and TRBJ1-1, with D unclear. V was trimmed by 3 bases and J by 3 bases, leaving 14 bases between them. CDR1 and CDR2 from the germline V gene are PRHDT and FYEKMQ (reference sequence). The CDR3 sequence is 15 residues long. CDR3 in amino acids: CASSLLGGLDTEAFF. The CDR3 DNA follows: TGTGCCAGCAGCTTGCTAGGAGGGTTGGACACTGAAGCTTTCTTT.